This T cell receptor beta chain originates from a study of blood T cell repertoires in COVID-19. The germline V gene encodes CDR1 MDHEN and CDR2 SYDVKM. The CDR3 is 12 residues long. Trimming took 3 bases from V and 8 from J, leaving 8 bases between them. The table came from immunoSEQ multiplex PCR; TCRdb's copy has only in-frame clones and leaves some out. The sample carries approximately 260,000 clones, around 81% recorded once. The chain employs TRBV28 and TRBJ2-1, with TRBD2 as a possible D gene (6 bases). Material: PBMCs or T cells enriched from blood (not recorded which). The TCR originated in a middle-aged man who had recovered from COVID-19. This CDR3 reads CASSFGSYEQFF. DNA of the CDR3: TGTGCCAGCAGTTTCGGGAGTTATGAGCAGTTCTTC.